The source of this T cell receptor (beta chain) is a study of cytomegalovirus exposure and HLA in healthy donors. Study results and caveats: TRBV6-2, TRBV6-3 and some other V segments were unresolvable in 87-base-pair reads.

The PCR ran on 60 Vbeta and 13 Jbeta primers. Method: immunoSEQ multiplex PCR; TCRdb's copy keeps in-frame clones and lacks some. The sample records some 110,000 clones, 73% being singletons. V lost 8 bases and J lost 0, with 10 bases in between. The CDR3 extends over 13 amino acids. Germline V CDR1 and CDR2: LGHNT, FRNRAP. On this clone: Its antigen is currently unknown.

The clonotype was recovered from a woman aged 30 to 39 in good health and CMV-seronegative. Material for sequencing was PBMCs. The V and J genes are TRBV12-5 and TRBJ1-1; D is ambiguous. The DNA for the CDR3 is TGTGCTAGTCGGTCCCGGGTGAACACTGAAGCTTTCTTT. This gives the protein CASRSRVNTEAFF. Variable domain in full (rest from reference TRBV12-5 and TRBJ1-1): DARVTQTPRHKVTEMGQEVTMRCQPILGHNTVFWYRQTMMQGLELLAYFRNRAPLDDSGMPKDRFSAEMPDATLATLKIQPSEPRDSAVYFCASRSRVNTEAFFGQGTRLTVV.